Detailed here is one T cell receptor (beta chain). Its antigen remains unknown. This entry is derived from a study of shared clonotypes between healthy human individuals. Study-wide results and caveats: It was expected that sequencing depth would affect clonotype sharing among donors. Limitation of the genetic and exposure-history diversity represented came from the few donors. Clonotypes that were shared across four donors made up approximately 5% of naive CD4 clonotypes.

Into CD45RA+ naive and CD45RA-negative memory subsets, the CD4+ cells were split. TCRdb's table, derived via immunoSEQ multiplex PCR, lists solely in-frame clones and lacks some. The repertoire has more than 1 million clones, around 78% of them found once; the top ten carry 0.52%. The CDR3 covers 17 residues. Trimming cost V 4 bases and J 2 bases; bases outside gene matches: 6. Germline V gives CDR1 MNHNS, CDR2 SASEGT. The V and J genes are TRBV6-1 and TRBJ2-3; 13 bases agree with TRBD2. The origin of this receptor is a man in his late teens or twenties in good health. Some clones in this sample may be carry-over from other donors' samples. The source material was memory CD4+ T cells from PBMCs. Specified subset: CD45RA-negative fraction. The CDR3 DNA reads TGTGCCAGCAGTGCTACACTAGCGGGAGGGGTCACAGATACGCAGTATTTT. Protein sequence: CASSATLAGGVTDTQYF.